The present entry profiles one TCR beta chain with its context. The antigen is unknown. Sequenced by immunoSEQ multiplex PCR; TCRdb stores in-frame clones only, minus some. The repertoire holds 120,000 to 150,000 clones, with 90% to 95% as singletons. This sample is part of a study of T cell responses to AZD1222 COVID-19 vaccine. Study details: It was second doses at about 4 or about 12 weeks that were pooled.

Study-wide points: Females made up more of the donors, who were largely white British, and clonal diversity may have come out too low. Sampling that yielded the repertoires occurred only after the peak T cell response.

V gave up 0 bases and J gave up 5 bases; unmatched junction bases: 7. The CDR3 totals 16 residues. Germline V gives CDR1 SGHRS, CDR2 YFSETQ. The specimen was peripheral blood, collected on day 0 of AZD1222 vaccination. The J gene is TRBJ2-2, the V gene TRBV5-1; 7 bases are shared with TRBD2. The receptor was isolated from an adult in good health. CDR3 nucleotides: TGCGCCAGCAGCTTGGGCCCCCGGGGAGGGACCGGGGAGCTGTTTTTT. As protein: CASSLGPRGGTGELFF.